The clone carrying this T cell receptor (beta chain) has more than one count but fewer than ten. The sample comes from a study of T-cell reconstitution after alpha-beta-depleted transplantation in children. As it was prepared, the TCRbeta library received unique molecular identifiers. TCRdb ran MiXCR on the PCR reads and lists one entry per CDR3 protein. The table shows nearly 550,000 distinct CDR3 sequences, with about 17% occurring only once. The material sequenced was PBMCs from the stem cell graft donor, taken from the stem cell graft. This TCR derives from a human donor who donated a stem cell graft to a child with acute lymphoblastic leukemia.

The CDR3, as DNA: TGTGCCAGCAGCTTACAGTATGGGGTGGGCACAGATACGCAGTATTTT. It specifies CASSLQYGVGTDTQYF. The gene calls are TRBV7-2 and TRBJ2-3; the D is unclear. Trimming removed 2 bases at V and 1 base at J, with 13 bases between. This CDR3 has 16 residues. Germline CDR1 SGHTA, CDR2 FQGNSA.